This T cell receptor (beta chain) was observed in a study of blood T cell repertoires in COVID-19. Study information: Acute-phase and convalescent COVID-19 samples originated in the United States, Italy and Spain.

The CDR3 spans 15 residues. CDR1 and CDR2 from the germline V gene are KGHSH and LQKENI. With V trimmed by 5 bases and J by 1 base, 3 bases remained unmatched. Measured with immunoSEQ multiplex PCR; TCRdb has only the in-frame clones, and not every one. The table shows 45,000 to 55,000 clones, with about nine tenths occurring only once. This sequence joins TRBV18 and TRBJ2-3; 10 bases map to TRBD2. Sequencing input: peripheral blood. The clonotype comes from a human donor in a cohort sampled during active COVID-19. As DNA, the CDR3 is TGTGCCAGCTCAGTAGGGACTAGCGGCACAGATACGCAGTATTTT. Its translation: CASSVGTSGTDTQYF.